This T cell receptor beta chain was recorded in a study of T cells in Graves' hyperthyroidism and ophthalmopathy. V lost 12 bases, J lost 4 bases, and 6 bases stayed unmatched. This CDR3 is built from 12 residues. The germline V gene has CDR1 KGHDR and CDR2 SFDVKD. About this clonotype itself: Its antigen is not known.

The study, taken as a whole, reports: A model using 13 V-J features told ophthalmopathy apart from stable hyperthyroidism. The blood repertoire included most of the expanded thyroid clonotypes above 0.001.

Amplified TCR beta CDR3 regions derived from RNA transcripts. TCR CDR3 regions were first amplified by RT-PCR with HTBI primers. One entry per CDR3 protein results from TCRdb running MiXCR on the multiplex PCR reads. This sample has over 90,000 distinct CDR3 sequences; 47% occur once, and the top ten carry approximately 30%. Hyperthyroidism, newly diagnosed and lasting under 2 months, affected patients aged 18 to 65. Lactation, pregnancy, other autoimmune disease or uncontrolled infection excluded patients. The rearrangement joins TRBV24-1 to TRBJ2-7; 9 bases match TRBD1. The specimen was blood. The source of this sequence is a man aged 40-49 years with Graves' hyperthyroidism. The CDR3 sequence is CAPGTGSYEQYF. The CDR3 coding sequence is TGTGCCCCCGGGACAGGGTCTTACGAGCAGTACTTC.